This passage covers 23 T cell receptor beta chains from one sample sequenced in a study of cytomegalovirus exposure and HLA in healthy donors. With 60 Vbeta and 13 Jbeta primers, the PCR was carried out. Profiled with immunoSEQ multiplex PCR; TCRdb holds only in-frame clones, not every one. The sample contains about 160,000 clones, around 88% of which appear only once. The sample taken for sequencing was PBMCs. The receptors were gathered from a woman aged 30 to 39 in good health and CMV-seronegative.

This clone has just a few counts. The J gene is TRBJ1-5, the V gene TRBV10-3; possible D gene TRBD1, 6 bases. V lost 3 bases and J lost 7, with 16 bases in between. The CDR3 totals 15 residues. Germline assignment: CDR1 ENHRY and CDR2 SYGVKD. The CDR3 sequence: CAISEGGPYGQPQHF. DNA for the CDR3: TGTGCCATCAGTGAAGGGGGACCGTACGGCCAGCCCCAGCATTTT.

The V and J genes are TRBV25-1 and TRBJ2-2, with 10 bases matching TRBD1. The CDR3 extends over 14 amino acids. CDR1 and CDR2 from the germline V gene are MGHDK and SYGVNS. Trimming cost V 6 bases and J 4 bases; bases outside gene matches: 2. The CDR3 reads CASRRTGGTGELFF. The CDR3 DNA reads TGTGCCAGCAGACGGACAGGGGGCACCGGGGAGCTGTTTTTT.

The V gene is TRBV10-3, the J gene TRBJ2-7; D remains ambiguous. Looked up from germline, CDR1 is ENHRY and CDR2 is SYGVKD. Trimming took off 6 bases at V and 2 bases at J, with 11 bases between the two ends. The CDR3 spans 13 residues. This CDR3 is CAIRSIDTYEQYF. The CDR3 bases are TGTGCCATCAGGAGTATAGATACCTACGAGCAGTACTTC.

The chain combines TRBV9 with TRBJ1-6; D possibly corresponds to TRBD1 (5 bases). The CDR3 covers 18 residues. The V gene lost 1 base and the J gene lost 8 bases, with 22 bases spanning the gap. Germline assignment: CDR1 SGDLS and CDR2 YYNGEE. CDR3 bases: TGTGCCAGCAGCGTATCGCCCGGGACTAGGGGTAATTATTCACCCCTCCACTTT. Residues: CASSVSPGTRGNYSPLHF. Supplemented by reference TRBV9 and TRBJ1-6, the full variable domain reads DSGVTQTPKHLITATGQRVTLRCSPRSGDLSVYWYQQSLDQGLQFLIQYYNGEERAKGNILERFSAQQFPDLHSELNLSSLELGDSALYFCASSVSPGTRGNYSPLHFGNGTRLTVT.

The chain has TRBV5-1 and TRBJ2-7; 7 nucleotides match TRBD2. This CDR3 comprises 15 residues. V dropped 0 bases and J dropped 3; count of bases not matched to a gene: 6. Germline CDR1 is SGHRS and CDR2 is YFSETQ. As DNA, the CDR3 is TGCGCCAGCAGCTTGGGAGCGGGGAAGGTCTACGAGCAGTACTTC. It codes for CASSLGAGKVYEQYF.

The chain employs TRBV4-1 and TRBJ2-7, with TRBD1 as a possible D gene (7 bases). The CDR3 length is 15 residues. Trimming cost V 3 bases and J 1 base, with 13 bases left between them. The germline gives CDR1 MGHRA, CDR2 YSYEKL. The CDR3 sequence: CASSHPTGTSYEQYF. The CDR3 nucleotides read TGCGCCAGCAGCCACCCGACAGGGACTTCCTACGAGCAGTACTTC.

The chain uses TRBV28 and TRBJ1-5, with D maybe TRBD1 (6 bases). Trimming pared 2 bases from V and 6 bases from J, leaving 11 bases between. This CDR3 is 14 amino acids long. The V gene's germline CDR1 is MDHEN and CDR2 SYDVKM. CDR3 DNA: TGTGCCAGCAGTTTAAGGGGGGGCGGTCAGCCCCAGCATTTT. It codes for CASSLRGGGQPQHF.

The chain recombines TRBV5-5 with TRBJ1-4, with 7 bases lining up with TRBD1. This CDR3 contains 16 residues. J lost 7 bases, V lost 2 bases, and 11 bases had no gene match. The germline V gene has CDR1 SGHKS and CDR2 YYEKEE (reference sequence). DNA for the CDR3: TGTGCCAGCAGCTTCCCAACAGGGGCTGGGGGTGAAAAACTGTTTTTT. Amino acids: CASSFPTGAGGEKLFF.

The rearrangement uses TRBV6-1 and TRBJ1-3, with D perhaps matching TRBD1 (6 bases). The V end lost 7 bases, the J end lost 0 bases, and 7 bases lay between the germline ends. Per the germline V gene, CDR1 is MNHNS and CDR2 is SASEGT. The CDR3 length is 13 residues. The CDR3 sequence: CASMDSSGNTIYF. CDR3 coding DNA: TGTGCCAGCATGGACAGCTCTGGAAACACCATATATTTT.

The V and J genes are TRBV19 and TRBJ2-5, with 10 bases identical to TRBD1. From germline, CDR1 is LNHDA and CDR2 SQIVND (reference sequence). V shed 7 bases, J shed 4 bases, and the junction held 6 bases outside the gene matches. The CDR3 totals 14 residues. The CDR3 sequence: CASTTGTGVETQYF. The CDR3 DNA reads TGTGCCAGTACCACCGGGACAGGGGTAGAGACCCAGTACTTC.

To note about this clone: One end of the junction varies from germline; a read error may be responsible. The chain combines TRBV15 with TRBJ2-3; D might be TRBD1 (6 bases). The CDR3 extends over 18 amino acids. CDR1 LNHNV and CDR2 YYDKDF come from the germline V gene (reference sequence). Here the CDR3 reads CATIRSQSSTGRTDTQYF. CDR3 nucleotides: TGTGCCACCATCAGATCGCAATCCTCGACAGGCCGCACAGATACGCAGTATTTT.

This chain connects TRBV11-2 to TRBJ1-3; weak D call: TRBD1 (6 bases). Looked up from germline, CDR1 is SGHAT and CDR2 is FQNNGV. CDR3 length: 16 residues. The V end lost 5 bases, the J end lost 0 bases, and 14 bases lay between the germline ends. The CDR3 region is CASSPGTRPSGNTIYF. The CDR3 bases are TGTGCCAGCAGCCCCGGGACACGTCCCTCTGGAAACACCATATATTTT.

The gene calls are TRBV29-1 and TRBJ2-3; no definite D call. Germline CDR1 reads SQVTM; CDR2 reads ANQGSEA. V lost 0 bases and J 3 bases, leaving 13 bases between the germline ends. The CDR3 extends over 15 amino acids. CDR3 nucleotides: TGCAGCGTTGAAGATGAGCGCACATCTACAGATACGCAGTATTTT. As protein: CSVEDERTSTDTQYF.

In nucleotides, the CDR3 is TGTGCCAGCAGCTTAGTAGGGGGGGCAGGGGGCCTCTATAATTCACCCCTCCACTTT. It yields the protein CASSLVGGAGGLYNSPLHF. This sequence joins TRBV7-9 and TRBJ1-6, with TRBD1 matching 8 bases. Germline trimming cut 1 base from V and 3 bases from J; bases unmatched to any gene: 11. CDR1 is SEHNR and CDR2 is FQNEAQ in the germline V gene (reference sequence). The CDR3 length is 19 residues.

CDR3 nucleotide sequence: TGTGCCAGCAGTTCTACAGGGCCTTGGGAGCAGTTCTTC. Translation: CASSSTGPWEQFF. The chain is built from TRBV27 and TRBJ2-1, with a possible D match to TRBD1 (6 bases). Germline CDR1 and CDR2: MNHEY and SMNVEV (reference sequence). The V end lost 4 bases, the J end lost 10 bases, and 14 bases lay between the germline ends. The CDR3 runs to 13 residues.

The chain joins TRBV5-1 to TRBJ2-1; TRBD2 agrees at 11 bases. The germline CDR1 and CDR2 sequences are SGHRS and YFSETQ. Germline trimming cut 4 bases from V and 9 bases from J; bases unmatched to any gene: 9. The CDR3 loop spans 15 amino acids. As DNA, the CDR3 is TGCGCCAGCAGCCCCGCTAGCGGGGGGCTTATTGAGCAGTTCTTC. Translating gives CASSPASGGLIEQFF.

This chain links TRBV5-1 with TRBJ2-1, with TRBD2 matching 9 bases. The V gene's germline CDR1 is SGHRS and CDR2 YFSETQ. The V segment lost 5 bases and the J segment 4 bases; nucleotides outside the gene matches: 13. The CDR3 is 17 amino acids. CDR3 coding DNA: TGCGCCAGCAGTTCTGAGTTTGGGCGGGAGGGTTACAATGAGCAGTTCTTC. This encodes CASSSEFGREGYNEQFF.

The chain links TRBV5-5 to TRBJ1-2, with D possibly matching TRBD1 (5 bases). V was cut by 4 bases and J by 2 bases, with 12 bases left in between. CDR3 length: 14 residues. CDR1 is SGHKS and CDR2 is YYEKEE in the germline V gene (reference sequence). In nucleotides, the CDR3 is TGTGCCAGCAGCACACCCGGACAAAACTATGGCTACACCTTC. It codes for CASSTPGQNYGYTF.

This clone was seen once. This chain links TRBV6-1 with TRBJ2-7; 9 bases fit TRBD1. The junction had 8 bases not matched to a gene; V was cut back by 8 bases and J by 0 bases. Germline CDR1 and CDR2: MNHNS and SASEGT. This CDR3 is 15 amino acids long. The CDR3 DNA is TGTGCCAGCGAGAGGGGACAGGGTCTCTCCTACGAGCAGTACTTC. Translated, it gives CASERGQGLSYEQYF.

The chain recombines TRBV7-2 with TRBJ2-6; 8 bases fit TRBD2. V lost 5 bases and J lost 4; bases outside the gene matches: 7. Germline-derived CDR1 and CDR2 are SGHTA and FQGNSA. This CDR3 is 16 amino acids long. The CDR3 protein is CASSPGGAQGANVLTF. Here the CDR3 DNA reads TGTGCCAGCAGCCCCGGGGGGGCCCAAGGGGCCAACGTCCTGACTTTC.

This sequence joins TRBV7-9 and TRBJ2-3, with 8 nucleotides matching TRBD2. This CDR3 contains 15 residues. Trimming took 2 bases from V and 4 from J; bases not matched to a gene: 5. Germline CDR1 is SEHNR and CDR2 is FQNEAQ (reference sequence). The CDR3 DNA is TGTGCCAGCAGCTTAACTAGCGGTATACCAGATACGCAGTATTTT. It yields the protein CASSLTSGIPDTQYF.

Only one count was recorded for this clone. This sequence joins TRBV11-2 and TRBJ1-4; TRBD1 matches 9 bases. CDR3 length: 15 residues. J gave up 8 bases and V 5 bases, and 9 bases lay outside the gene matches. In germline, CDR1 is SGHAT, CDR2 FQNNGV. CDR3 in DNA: TGTGCCAGCAGCCCAGGACAGGGGATTCGGGAAAAACTGTTTTTT. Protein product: CASSPGQGIREKLFF. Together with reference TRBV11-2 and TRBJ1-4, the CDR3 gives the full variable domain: EAGVAQSPRYKIIEKRQSVAFWCNPISGHATLYWYQQILGQGPKLLIQFQNNGVVDDSQLPKDRFSAERLKGVDSTLKIQPAKLEDSAVYLCASSPGQGIREKLFFGSGTQLSVL.

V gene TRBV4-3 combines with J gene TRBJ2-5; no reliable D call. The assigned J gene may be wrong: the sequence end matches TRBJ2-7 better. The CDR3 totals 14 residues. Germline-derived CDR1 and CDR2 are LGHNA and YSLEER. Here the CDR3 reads CASSQGSAAYEQYF. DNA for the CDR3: TGCGCCAGCAGCCAAGGTTCGGCAGCGTACGAGCAGTACTTC.